The 4 T cell receptor beta chains given below trace back to one sample, sequenced in a study of cytomegalovirus exposure and HLA in healthy donors. The study ran its PCR with 60 Vbeta and 13 Jbeta primers. TCRdb's copy holds only in-frame clones and misses some; the assay was immunoSEQ multiplex PCR. Seen here are some 170,000 clones, under 9.5% observed once, and the top ten hold 1% to 1.5%. Sequencing was performed on PBMCs. The receptors here all came from a woman in her twenties or thirties in good health and CMV-seropositive.

Of note for this clone: The same CDR3 can be traced to other DNA sequences in this sample. V and J are TRBV7-9 and TRBJ1-3; TRBD1 is a possible D gene (6 bases). V gave up 3 bases and J gave up 0 bases, with 6 bases separating them. This CDR3 is built from 14 residues. From germline, CDR1 is SEHNR and CDR2 FQNEAQ (reference sequence). The CDR3 spells CASSLTGSGNTIYF. In DNA form, the CDR3 reads TGTGCCAGCAGCTTGACAGGCTCTGGAAACACCATATATTTT.

This clone was seen a few times. This chain connects TRBV2 to TRBJ2-7; 9 nucleotides agree with TRBD1. There are 14 residues in the CDR3. Germline CDR1 is SNHLY and CDR2 is FYNNEI. V dropped 6 bases and J dropped 3; count of bases not matched to a gene: 6. The chain's CDR3 is CASRIQGAVYEQYF. For the CDR3, the DNA is TGTGCCAGCAGGATACAGGGGGCGGTCTACGAGCAGTACTTC.

This clone occurred a few times. The DNA of the CDR3 is TGTGCCAGCAGTCTCGACAGGGGGCTGGGCTATGGCTACACCTTC. Residues: CASSLDRGLGYGYTF. The rearrangement uses TRBV6-1 and TRBJ1-2, with 10 bases aligning to TRBD1. Germline V lookup: CDR1 MNHNS, CDR2 SASEGT. V was clipped by 5 bases and J by 4 bases; unmatched bases: 7. The CDR3 has 15 residues.

This sequence joins TRBV7-9 and TRBJ1-4; TRBD1 matches 10 bases. CDR3 length equals 17 residues. In germline, CDR1 is SEHNR, CDR2 FQNEAQ (reference sequence). V gave up 4 bases and J gave up 3 bases; unmatched junction bases: 8. The CDR3 region has the DNA TGTGCCAGCAGCTCTCCGGGACAGGGGTTCGCTAATGAAAAACTGTTTTTT. Its translation: CASSSPGQGFANEKLFF.